This entry lists 14 T cell receptor beta chains sequenced from one sample in a study of molecular identifiers for immune sequencing clone quantification. TCRdb reanalysed the PCR reads using MiXCR and keeps one entry per CDR3 protein. In the table there are around 300,000 distinct CDR3 sequences, roughly a quarter of which are singletons. The source material was naive CD8+ T cells from blood, with Jurkat cell RNA spiked in. This sample's subset: FACS-sorted CD8+CD4-CCR7+CD45RA+ naive T cells. All receptors come from a human donor in good health. Some libraries in this study had Jurkat cell RNA spiked in.

This clonotype has ten or more counts. The chain uses TRBV19 and TRBJ2-2, with 11 nucleotides matching TRBD1. The germline V gene encodes CDR1 LNHDA and CDR2 SQIVND (reference sequence). The junction had 3 bases not matched to a gene; V was cut back by 7 bases and J by 5 bases. The CDR3 is 14 residues long. Written as DNA, the CDR3 is TGTGCCAGTAAGGGACAGGGGGTAACCGGGGAGCTGTTTTTT. Translation: CASKGQGVTGELFF.

The table lists this clonotype with many counts. The chain couples TRBV4-3 to TRBJ2-7; D possibly corresponds to TRBD2 (5 bases). The V gene lost 1 base and the J gene lost 7 bases, with 8 bases spanning the gap. The CDR3 covers 12 residues. Germline V gene lookup returns CDR1 LGHNA and CDR2 YSLEER. The CDR3 here is CASSQGGLEQYF. CDR3 nucleotides: TGCGCCAGCAGCCAAGGAGGGCTAGAGCAGTACTTC.

This clonotype has only a few counts. The V gene is TRBV5-1, the J gene TRBJ2-3; 9 nucleotides agree with TRBD2. The CDR3 is 18 residues long. The germline V gene encodes CDR1 SGHRS and CDR2 YFSETQ. V shed 6 bases, J shed 6 bases, and the junction held 20 bases outside the gene matches. The CDR3 DNA sequence: TGCGCCAGCAAGCGATTTGCGGGAGGGGCCTACGACGGGGATACGCAGTATTTT. It is translated as CASKRFAGGAYDGDTQYF.

DNA of the CDR3: TGCAGCGCCGATAGCGGGGGGGCAACAGATACGCAGTATTTT. Its translation: CSADSGGATDTQYF. The rearrangement links TRBV29-1 to TRBJ2-3; 11 bases match TRBD2. The CDR3 extends over 14 amino acids. Germline CDR1 is SQVTM and CDR2 is ANQGSEA. J was trimmed by 3 bases and V by 7 bases; bases with no gene match: 6.

This clonotype was observed many times. The rearrangement uses TRBV2 and TRBJ1-1, with D possibly matching TRBD1 (5 bases). Germline values: CDR1 SNHLY, CDR2 FYNNEI. The CDR3 sequence is 13 residues long. V gave up 6 bases and J gave up 0 bases, with 8 bases separating them. The DNA of the CDR3 is TGTGCCAGCAGGGACAAACTGAACACTGAAGCTTTCTTT. Amino acid sequence: CASRDKLNTEAFF.

The chain employs TRBV21-1 and TRBJ2-7; TRBD2 was called by the table and not checked on the DNA. TRBV21-1 represents a pseudogene. CDR3 length: 16 residues. The CDR3 is CASGKERTAGDYEQYF. CDR3 DNA: TGTGCCAGCGGCAAAGAGAGGACAGCAGGAGATTACGAGCAGTACTTC.

The chain uses TRBV7-9 and TRBJ2-1; D is ambiguous. Germline assignment: CDR1 SEHNR and CDR2 FQNEAQ (reference sequence). The CDR3 is 12 residues long. The V and J ends lost 1 base and 9 bases respectively, with 7 bases between them. In DNA, the CDR3 is TGTGCCAGCAGCTTAGGGTTCCTTGAGCAGTTCTTC. This encodes CASSLGFLEQFF.

This clonotype was detected many times. The chain recombines TRBV5-5 with TRBJ2-7, with D possibly being TRBD1 (5 bases). V lost 0 bases and J lost 0, with 10 bases in between. The CDR3 length is 15 residues. Germline CDR1 and CDR2: SGHKS and YYEKEE (reference sequence). The CDR3 DNA is TGTGCCAGCAGCTTGGGTACAGGAGTCTCCTACGAGCAGTACTTC. This encodes CASSLGTGVSYEQYF.

A remark on this clonotype: This may be a read error: a much more frequent sequence differs by one nucleotide. As the CDR3 is not closed by the conserved phenylalanine or tryptophan, this likely results from a read error. The chain combines TRBV6-1 with TRBJ2-7; D ambiguous. The CDR3 contains 14 residues. Trimming took off 2 bases at V and 5 bases at J, with 13 bases between the two ends. From germline, CDR1 is MNHNS and CDR2 SASEGT. DNA for the CDR3: TGTGCCAGCAGTGAATCGGATTTGAACAACGAGCAGTACATC. It specifies CASSESDLNNEQYI.

Ten or more counts support this clonotype. The rearrangement uses TRBV4-1 and TRBJ2-3; no definite D call. The CDR3 runs 15 residues. From germline, CDR1 is MGHRA and CDR2 YSYEKL. V lost 4 bases and J 4 bases, leaving 15 bases between the germline ends. The CDR3 nucleotides are TGCGCCAGCAGCCCGGCACATAGTAACCCAGATACGCAGTATTTT. It translates to CASSPAHSNPDTQYF.

This clonotype came up once. Given a much more abundant clone one base away, this may be a read error. This CDR3 is missing its conserved last phenylalanine or tryptophan, likely due to a read error. The CDR3 protein is CASSLTGTGNEKLFS. The CDR3 DNA follows: TGTGCCAGCAGCTTGACCGGGACAGGGAATGAAAAACTGTTTTCT. This rearrangement joins TRBV7-8 to TRBJ1-4; 9 bases line up with TRBD1. There are 15 residues in the CDR3. Germline assignment: CDR1 SGHVS and CDR2 FQNEAQ. Germline trimming cut 3 bases from V and 5 bases from J; bases unmatched to any gene: 4.

This chain joins TRBV12-3 or TRBV12-4 and TRBJ2-3; tentatively, D is TRBD1 or TRBD2 (6 bases each). V lost 6 bases, J lost 6 bases, and 19 bases lay in between. The CDR3 totals 15 residues. As DNA, the CDR3 is TGTGCCAGCAGCCATTCTAGGGGGGTGAGGGATACGCAGTATTTT. This sequence encodes CASSHSRGVRDTQYF.

With respect to this clonotype: Relative to the germline gene, one junction end is altered; a read error may explain this. V is TRBV19 and J is TRBJ2-3; no clear D gene. The CDR3 contains 11 residues. The germline CDR1 and CDR2 sequences are LNHDA and SQIVND (reference sequence). The CDR3 bases are TGTGCCAGTAGCCAGGAAGACCCGCAGGATTTT. Its protein is CASSQEDPQDF.

As concerns this clonotype: This may be a read error: a much more frequent sequence differs by one nucleotide. The chain combines TRBV29-1 with TRBJ2-7; the match to TRBD1 covers 7 bases. The CDR3 has 15 amino acids. The germline V gene has CDR1 SQVTM and CDR2 ANQGSEA. The CDR3 DNA follows: TGCAGCGTTGAAGTTCCCGGGACAGTCTCCTGCGAGCAGTACTTC. It translates to CSVEVPGTVSCEQYF.